Listed below are T cell receptor beta chains from one sample, sequenced in a study of T cell responses to AZD1222 COVID-19 vaccine. The data were produced by immunoSEQ multiplex PCR, yet TCRdb's version contains in-frame clones alone and is incomplete. The repertoire holds 85,000 to 90,000 clones, with approximately 86% as singletons. The material sequenced was peripheral blood, taken on day 0 of AZD1222 vaccination. These receptors all stem from an adult in good health. The CDR3 runs from the conserved cysteine through the conserved F or W. Each record gives: J gene, V gene, clone size, CDR3 protein. The size field is filled for only some rows; it gives once, few, many or a size class.

>TRBJ1-1|TRBV19|NA
CASRSLGVNTEAFF
>TRBJ2-3|TRBV28|NA
CASSLGHATDTQYF
>TRBJ1-1|TRBV4-1|NA
CASSQVGGNTEAFF
>TRBJ1-5|TRBV19|once
CASSNGNRDSNQPQHF
>TRBJ1-1|TRBV10-3|NA
CAISTGGEFEAFF
>TRBJ2-3|TRBV19|NA
CASSIREGTADTQYF
>TRBJ2-5|TRBV29-1|NA
CSVEVGRGFKTQYF
>TRBJ2-1|TRBV4-1|few
CASSQDDPKGTYNEQFF
>TRBJ1-3|TRBV19|large
CASSTRGGWNTIYF
>TRBJ2-6|TRBV2|NA
CASSERGANVLTF
>TRBJ2-3|TRBV7-9|NA
CASSPVQREASTDTQYF
>TRBJ1-6|TRBV4-2|NA
CASSQDTTGDSPLHF
>TRBJ1-4|TRBV2|once
CASSEEGRVSSYEKLFF
>TRBJ2-1|TRBV6-2/TRBV6-3|NA
CASSYMGTSGGKPQFF
>TRBJ1-3|TRBV27|NA
CASGMAASGNTIYF
>TRBJ2-7|TRBV28|NA
CASSSPGGSSYEQYF
>TRBJ2-1|TRBV9|NA
CASSVPGAINEQFF
>TRBJ1-6|TRBV20-1|NA
CSASPTGVHNSPLHF
>TRBJ1-6|TRBV28|NA
CASSLRLNSPNSPLHF
>TRBJ2-6|TRBV7-2|NA
CASSQNSGANVLTF
>TRBJ2-7|TRBV9|once
CASSVGTGPVGYEQYF
>TRBJ2-3|TRBV9|NA
CASSPGNRESDTQYF
>TRBJ1-1|TRBV7-2|once
CASSLVIQGVFF
>TRBJ2-4|TRBV5-4|NA
CASSMDRNIQYF
>TRBJ1-4|TRBV18|NA
CASSPGGKEKLFF
>TRBJ1-4|TRBV25-1|NA
CASRGTEEKLFF
>TRBJ2-1|TRBV9|NA
CASSVGTRGNEQFF
>TRBJ2-1|TRBV4-1|NA
CASSQEPYSLYNEQFF
>TRBJ2-2|TRBV12-3/TRBV12-4|NA
CASSPRTAGELFF
>TRBJ1-2|TRBV18|NA
CASSTGTGNGYTF
>TRBJ2-2|TRBV29-1|NA
CSASGLAGSGTGELFF
>TRBJ2-5|TRBV5-1|NA
CASSFDRGAGQETQYF
>TRBJ1-2|TRBV28|NA
CASSFVNNYGYTF
>TRBJ1-2|TRBV24-1|NA
CATSEQGNYGYTF
>TRBJ2-5|TRBV2|few
CASTPPSSGSETQYF
>TRBJ1-2|TRBV19|NA
CASSNSGTGADYGYTF
>TRBJ2-1|TRBV24-1|NA
CATSDPSGSSYNEQFF
>TRBJ1-1|TRBV28|NA
CASTLRNTEAFF
>TRBJ2-7|TRBV19|NA
CASSIAISRTALYEQYF
>TRBJ2-7|TRBV5-4|NA
CASSLGGYEQYF
>TRBJ2-1|TRBV11-2|NA
CASSFSGLSYNEQFF
>TRBJ2-5|TRBV5-1|NA
CASSLVGGIQETQYF
>TRBJ2-7|TRBV11-2|once
CASSLGELAGSSYEQYF
>TRBJ2-7|TRBV16|NA
CASSQSTGGDEQYF
>TRBJ2-5|TRBV5-4|NA
CASSSDREETQYF
>TRBJ2-2|TRBV9|NA
CASSVSGRSNTGELFF
>TRBJ2-7|TRBV2|NA
CASSEGSTGSSYEQYF